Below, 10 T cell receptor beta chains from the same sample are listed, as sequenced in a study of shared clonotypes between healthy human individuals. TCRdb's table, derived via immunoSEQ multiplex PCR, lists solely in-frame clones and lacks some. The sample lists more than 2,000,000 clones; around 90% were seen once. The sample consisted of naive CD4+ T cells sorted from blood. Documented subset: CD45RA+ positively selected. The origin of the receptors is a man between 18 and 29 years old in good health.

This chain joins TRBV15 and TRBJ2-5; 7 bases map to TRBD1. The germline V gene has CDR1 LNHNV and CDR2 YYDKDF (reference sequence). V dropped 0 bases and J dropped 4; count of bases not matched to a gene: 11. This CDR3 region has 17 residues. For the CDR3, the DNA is TGTGCCACCAGCAGAGATACGAAGGGACAGTTTCGAGAGACCCAGTACTTC. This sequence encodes CATSRDTKGQFRETQYF.

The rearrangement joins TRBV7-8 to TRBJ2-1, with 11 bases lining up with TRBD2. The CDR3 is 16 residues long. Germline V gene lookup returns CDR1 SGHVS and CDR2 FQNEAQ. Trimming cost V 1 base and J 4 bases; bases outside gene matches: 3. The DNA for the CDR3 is TGTGCCAGCAGCTTAGTCGGGACTAGCGGTTACAATGAGCAGTTCTTC. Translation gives CASSLVGTSGYNEQFF.

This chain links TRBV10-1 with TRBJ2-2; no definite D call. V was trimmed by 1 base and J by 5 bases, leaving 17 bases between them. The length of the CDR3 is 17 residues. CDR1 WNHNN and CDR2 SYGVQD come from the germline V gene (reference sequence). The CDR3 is CASSEFGRPTRTGELFF. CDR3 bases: TGCGCCAGCAGTGAGTTCGGCCGCCCGACGCGGACCGGGGAGCTGTTTTTT.

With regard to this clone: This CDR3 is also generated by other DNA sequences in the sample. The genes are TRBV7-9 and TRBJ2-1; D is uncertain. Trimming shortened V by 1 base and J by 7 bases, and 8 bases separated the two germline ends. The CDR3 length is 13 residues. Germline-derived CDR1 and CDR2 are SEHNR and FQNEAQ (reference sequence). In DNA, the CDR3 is TGTGCCAGCAGCTTAGGAACAGTTAATGAGCAGTTCTTC. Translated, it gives CASSLGTVNEQFF.

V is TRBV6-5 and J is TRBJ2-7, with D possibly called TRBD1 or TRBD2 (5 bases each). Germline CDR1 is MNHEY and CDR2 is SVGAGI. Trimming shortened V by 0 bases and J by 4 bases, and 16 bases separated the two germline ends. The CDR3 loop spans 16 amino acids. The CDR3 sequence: CASSYSRARVGYEQYF. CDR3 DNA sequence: TGTGCCAGCAGTTACTCGCGGGCCAGGGTCGGGTACGAGCAGTACTTC.

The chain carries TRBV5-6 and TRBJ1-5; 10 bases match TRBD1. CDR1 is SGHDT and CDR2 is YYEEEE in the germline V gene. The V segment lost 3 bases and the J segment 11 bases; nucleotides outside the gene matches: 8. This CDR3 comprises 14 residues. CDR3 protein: CASSSGQGGQSQHF. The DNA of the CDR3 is TGTGCCAGCAGCTCTGGACAGGGGGGACAGTCCCAGCATTTT. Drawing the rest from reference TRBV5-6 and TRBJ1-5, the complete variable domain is DAGVTQSPTHLIKTRGQQVTLRCSPKSGHDTVSWYQQALGQGPQFIFQYYEEEERQRGNFPDRFSGHQFPNYSSELNVNALLLGDSALYLCASSSGQGGQSQHFGDGTRLSIL.

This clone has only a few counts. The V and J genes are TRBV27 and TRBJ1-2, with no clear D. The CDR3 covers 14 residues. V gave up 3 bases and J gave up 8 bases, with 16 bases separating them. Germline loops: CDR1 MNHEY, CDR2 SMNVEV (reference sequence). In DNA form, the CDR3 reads TGTGCCAGCAGTTTGGCAGTCCACACGGGGGGCTACACCTTC. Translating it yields CASSLAVHTGGYTF.

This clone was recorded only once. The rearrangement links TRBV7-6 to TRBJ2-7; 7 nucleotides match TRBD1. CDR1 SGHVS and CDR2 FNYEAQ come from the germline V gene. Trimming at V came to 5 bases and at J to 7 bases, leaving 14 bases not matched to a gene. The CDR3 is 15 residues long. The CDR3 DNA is TGTGCCAGCAGCCCACAACGGACAGGCCAGGGGGAGCAGTACTTC. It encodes CASSPQRTGQGEQYF.

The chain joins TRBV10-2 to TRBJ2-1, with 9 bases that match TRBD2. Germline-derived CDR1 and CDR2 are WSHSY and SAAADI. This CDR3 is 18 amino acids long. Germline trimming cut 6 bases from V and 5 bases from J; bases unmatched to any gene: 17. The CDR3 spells CASSEHPWLAGDHNEQFF. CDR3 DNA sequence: TGCGCCAGCAGCGAACACCCTTGGTTAGCGGGAGACCACAATGAGCAGTTCTTC.

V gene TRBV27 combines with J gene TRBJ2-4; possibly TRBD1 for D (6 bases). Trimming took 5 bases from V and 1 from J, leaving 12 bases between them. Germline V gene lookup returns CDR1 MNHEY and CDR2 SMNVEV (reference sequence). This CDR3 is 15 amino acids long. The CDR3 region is CASSQGIGAKNIQYF. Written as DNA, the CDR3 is TGTGCCAGCAGTCAGGGGATAGGGGCCAAAAACATTCAGTACTTC.